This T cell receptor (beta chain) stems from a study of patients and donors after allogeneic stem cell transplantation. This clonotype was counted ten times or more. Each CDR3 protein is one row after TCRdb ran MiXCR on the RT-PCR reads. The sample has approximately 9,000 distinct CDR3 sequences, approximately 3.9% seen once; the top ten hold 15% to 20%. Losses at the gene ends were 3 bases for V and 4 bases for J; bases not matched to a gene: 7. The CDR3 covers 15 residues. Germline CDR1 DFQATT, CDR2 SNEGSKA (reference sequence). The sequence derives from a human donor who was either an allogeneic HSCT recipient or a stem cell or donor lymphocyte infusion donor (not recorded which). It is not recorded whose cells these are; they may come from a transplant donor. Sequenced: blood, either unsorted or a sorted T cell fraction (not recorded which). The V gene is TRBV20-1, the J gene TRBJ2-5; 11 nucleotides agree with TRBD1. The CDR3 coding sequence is TGCAGTGCTAGCCCCGGGACAGGGGGTGGAGAGACCCAGTACTTC. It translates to CSASPGTGGGETQYF.